Listed here is a single T cell receptor beta chain. The sample is drawn from a study of blood T cell repertoires in COVID-19. V dropped 1 base and J dropped 3 bases, with 4 bases sitting between them. Looked up from germline, CDR1 is MGHRA and CDR2 is YSYEKL. This CDR3 has 13 residues. Clones were sequenced by immunoSEQ multiplex PCR, and TCRdb holds only the in-frame ones, with some missing. The sample lists 85,000 to 130,000 clones, approximately 83% occurring once. Ages ranged from about 18 to 89 years, with residence in approximately 25 US areas. Which cohort a participant joined came from the clinical history participants gave. Donors in Cohort 3 counted as recovered after two negative PCRs, clearance, or symptom resolution.

This clonotype was sampled from a woman aged 45-59 years who had recovered from COVID-19. This sequence joins TRBV4-1 and TRBJ1-5; the D is unclear. The sample comprised PBMCs or T cells enriched from blood (not recorded which). CDR3 residues: CASSQVFNQPQHF. In DNA form, the CDR3 reads TGCGCCAGCAGCCAAGTCTTCAATCAGCCCCAGCATTTT.